The next 26 T cell receptor beta chains were all read from a single sample in a study of control samples from healthy donors and cancer patients. Clones were read by immunoSEQ multiplex PCR, and TCRdb kept only the in-frame ones, dropping some. The table lists about 60,000 clones, approximately 91% of them singletons, with approximately 4% in the top ten. Sequenced input: blood. All receptors derive from a man aged 50-60 years in good health.

The chain joins TRBV11-3 to TRBJ2-1, with 11 bases that match TRBD2. CDR1 is SGHNT, CDR2 YENEEA, per germline. This CDR3 region has 16 residues. V lost 1 base to trimming and J lost 7 bases; unmatched junction nucleotides: 6. The CDR3: CASSLVLAGVQNEQFF. The CDR3 nucleotides are TGTGCCAGCAGCTTAGTACTAGCGGGAGTCCAGAATGAGCAGTTCTTC.

The chain has TRBV5-6 and TRBJ1-2; D remains ambiguous. This CDR3 region has 15 residues. CDR1 is SGHDT, CDR2 YYEEEE, per germline. The V and J ends lost 4 bases and 0 bases respectively, with 13 bases between them. The CDR3 sequence is CASSGGGIPNYGYTF. CDR3 DNA sequence: TGTGCCAGCAGCGGAGGAGGGATCCCTAACTATGGCTACACCTTC.

The gene calls are TRBV29-1 and TRBJ2-7; D possibly corresponds to TRBD1 (5 bases). Between the trimmed V and J ends, which lost 6 bases and 0 bases, there was a span of 15 bases. The germline V gene has CDR1 SQVTM and CDR2 ANQGSEA. The CDR3 extends over 14 amino acids. CDR3 region: CSVPRGGSSYEQYF. CDR3 nucleotide sequence: TGCAGCGTCCCAAGGGGTGGTAGCTCCTACGAGCAGTACTTC.

The V and J genes are TRBV24-1 and TRBJ1-2, with 11 bases that match TRBD1. The germline CDR1 and CDR2 sequences are KGHDR and SFDVKD. After removal of 4 bases from V and 2 bases from J, the junction contained 2 bases not matched to a gene. This CDR3 comprises 15 residues. In nucleotides, the CDR3 is TGTGCCACCAGTGACCGGACAGGGGGCAACTATGGCTACACCTTC. This translates into CATSDRTGGNYGYTF.

The chain links TRBV10-2 to TRBJ1-6, with TRBD1 identical over 7 bases. Trimming at V came to 4 bases and at J to 8 bases, leaving 8 bases not matched to a gene. The CDR3 spans 15 residues. Germline CDR1 WSHSY, CDR2 SAAADI. The CDR3 coding sequence is TGCGCCAGCAGTGTGGGACAGCCTATAGATTCACCCCTCCACTTT. Protein sequence: CASSVGQPIDSPLHF.

CDR3 sequence (DNA): TGTGCCAGTAATCATCAGAGGGGGTTTACAGATACGCAGTATTTT. Protein product: CASNHQRGFTDTQYF. This chain uses TRBV19 with TRBJ2-3, with D perhaps TRBD1 (6 bases). The CDR3 consists of 15 residues. Trimming took 7 bases from V and 3 from J, leaving 17 bases between them. In germline, CDR1 is LNHDA, CDR2 SQIVND (reference sequence).

The chain employs TRBV15 and TRBJ2-5, with D tentatively TRBD1 (5 bases). This CDR3 contains 14 residues. Germline V gene sequence: CDR1 LNHNV, CDR2 YYDKDF (reference sequence). With 0 bases removed from V and 1 base from J, the gap between germline ends came to 6 bases. The CDR3 sequence: CATSRDQGQETQYF. The CDR3 nucleotides are TGTGCCACCAGCAGAGACCAGGGCCAAGAGACCCAGTACTTC.

V gene TRBV28 combines with J gene TRBJ1-4; 7 nucleotides agree with TRBD1. The CDR3 is made up of 14 amino acids. In germline, CDR1 is MDHEN, CDR2 SYDVKM. Germline trimming cut 5 bases from V and 4 bases from J; bases unmatched to any gene: 4. CDR3 DNA: TGTGCCAGCAGTCTACAGGGGATTAATGAAAAACTGTTTTTT. This sequence encodes CASSLQGINEKLFF.

This chain joins TRBV6-1 and TRBJ2-7, with 12 positions matching TRBD2. The J segment lost 6 bases and the V segment lost 1 base, leaving 1 base of the junction unmatched. The CDR3 is 14 residues long. Germline V gives CDR1 MNHNS, CDR2 SASEGT. This chain's CDR3 is CASSEGLAGAEQYF. CDR3 nucleotide sequence: TGTGCCAGCAGTGAAGGACTAGCGGGAGCCGAGCAGTACTTC.

The table lists this clone with a few counts. V usage is TRBV28 and J usage is TRBJ2-6; 8 positions agree with TRBD1. J lost 2 bases, V lost 7 bases, and 4 bases had no gene match. Germline assignment: CDR1 MDHEN and CDR2 SYDVKM. The CDR3 runs 15 residues. The CDR3 sequence is CASTGQEAGANVLTF. CDR3 DNA: TGTGCCAGCACGGGACAGGAGGCTGGGGCCAACGTCCTGACTTTC.

The V gene is TRBV28, the J gene TRBJ1-4; 8 bases align to TRBD1. The ends lost 2 bases at V and 6 bases at J; junction bases unmatched: 5. Germline CDR1 MDHEN, CDR2 SYDVKM. CDR3 length equals 15 residues. This chain's CDR3 is CASSLGQGADEKLFF. The CDR3 nucleotides read TGTGCCAGCAGTTTAGGGCAGGGGGCCGATGAAAAACTGTTTTTT.

J is TRBJ2-3 and V is TRBV29-1, with TRBD2 identical over 12 bases. The CDR3 is 17 residues long. V trimming: 7 bases; J trimming: 2 bases; junction bases outside the gene matches: 13. Germline CDR1 and CDR2: SQVTM and ANQGSEA. The CDR3 nucleotides are TGCAGCGCCGGCGGGGGGCTAGCGGGAGGGTACACAGATACGCAGTATTTT. Its protein product is CSAGGGLAGGYTDTQYF.

The chain joins TRBV20-1 to TRBJ1-2; D gene uncertain. CDR1 DFQATT and CDR2 SNEGSKA come from the germline V gene (reference sequence). The CDR3 consists of 16 residues. The V end was cut by 3 bases, the J end by 4 bases, with 21 bases between. CDR3 protein: CSASKGLIRNFYGYTF. The CDR3 bases are TGCAGTGCTAGTAAAGGGCTTATCAGGAATTTCTATGGCTACACCTTC.

This chain uses TRBV6-2 or TRBV6-3 with TRBJ2-3, with TRBD2 matching 9 bases. The CDR3 runs 15 residues. Germline-derived CDR1 and CDR2 are MNHEY and SVGEGT. V shed 2 bases, J shed 5 bases, and the junction held 5 bases outside the gene matches. The CDR3 DNA follows: TGTGCCAGCAGTTACGCGGGAGGGCCTGGAGATACGCAGTATTTT. Its protein product is CASSYAGGPGDTQYF.

CDR3 nucleotides: TGTGCCAGCAGCCCGGAGCAACATACGCAGTATTTT. Its protein product is CASSPEQHTQYF. The chain couples TRBV11-2 to TRBJ2-3; D uncertain. Germline V gene data show CDR1 as SGHAT and CDR2 as FQNNGV. V was shortened by 5 bases and J by 7 bases, with 10 bases between the two germline ends. This CDR3 contains 12 residues.

This clone has only one observation. The chain couples TRBV6-5 to TRBJ1-2, with D possibly being TRBD1 (6 bases). The CDR3 is 14 amino acids. CDR1 and CDR2 from the germline V gene are MNHEY and SVGAGI. V was cut by 7 bases and J by 2 bases, with 14 bases left in between. This chain's CDR3 is CASTAQGLNYGYTF. The CDR3 DNA reads as TGTGCCAGCACCGCACAGGGTCTCAACTATGGCTACACCTTC.

The rearrangement links TRBV6-5 to TRBJ1-2; 7 bases are shared with TRBD1. The CDR3 covers 16 residues. V was clipped by 0 bases and J by 8 bases; unmatched bases: 12. Per germline, CDR1 MNHEY and CDR2 SVGAGI. The CDR3 reads CASSYSFTGDREGYTF. CDR3 DNA: TGTGCCAGCAGTTACTCGTTTACAGGGGACAGAGAGGGCTACACCTTC.

V usage is TRBV18 and J usage is TRBJ1-1, with D possibly matching TRBD1 (5 bases). The CDR3 is 15 amino acids. V was cut by 3 bases and J by 4 bases, with 15 bases left in between. Germline values: CDR1 KGHSH, CDR2 LQKENI. The CDR3: CASSPVRGYGTEAFF. DNA for the CDR3: TGTGCCAGCTCACCGGTTAGGGGCTACGGCACTGAAGCTTTCTTT.

V usage is TRBV11-3 and J usage is TRBJ1-4; 9 nucleotides line up with TRBD1. Germline V gene lookup returns CDR1 SGHNT and CDR2 YENEEA. Trimming took 2 bases from V and 13 from J; bases not matched to a gene: 8. This CDR3 is built from 14 residues. As DNA, the CDR3 is TGTGCCAGCAGCTTAACGACAGGGGGGTTGCGACTGTTTTTT. Translation gives CASSLTTGGLRLFF.

The genes are TRBV18 and TRBJ1-2; D is undetermined. The germline CDR1 and CDR2 sequences are KGHSH and LQKENI. The CDR3 loop spans 15 amino acids. The V gene lost 0 bases and the J gene lost 4 bases, with 12 bases spanning the gap. This CDR3 reads CASSPPVTEAYGYTF. The CDR3 nucleotides are TGTGCCAGCTCACCACCGGTAACGGAGGCCTATGGCTACACCTTC.

The chain uses TRBV5-1 and TRBJ2-1; TRBD2 matches 8 bases. Germline lookup yields CDR1 SGHRS and CDR2 YFSETQ. The CDR3 sequence is 16 residues long. V dropped 3 bases and J dropped 6; count of bases not matched to a gene: 11. This CDR3 reads CASSSPPGTSSNEQFF. The CDR3 DNA reads as TGCGCCAGCAGCTCCCCCCCCGGGACTAGTTCCAATGAGCAGTTCTTC.

The chain joins TRBV10-3 to TRBJ1-1, with D tentatively TRBD1 (6 bases). The germline V gene has CDR1 ENHRY and CDR2 SYGVKD. V was trimmed by 11 bases and J by 0 bases, leaving 19 bases between them. This CDR3 contains 15 residues. The CDR3 loop is CASRQAGGMNTEAFF. CDR3 coding DNA: TGTGCCTCGAGACAAGCCGGGGGCATGAACACTGAAGCTTTCTTT.

V and J are TRBV7-9 and TRBJ2-7; D unclear. This CDR3 comprises 12 residues. V was trimmed by 5 bases and J by 6 bases, leaving 11 bases between them. CDR1 and CDR2 (germline): SEHNR, FQNEAQ (reference sequence). The CDR3 region has the DNA TGTGCCAGCAGCCTTCCATTTGCCGAGCAGTACTTC. Its protein is CASSLPFAEQYF.

V and J are TRBV11-2 and TRBJ2-2, with TRBD1 as a possible D gene (5 bases). This CDR3 is 14 amino acids long. Germline V gene lookup returns CDR1 SGHAT and CDR2 FQNNGV. Deletions cut 5 bases from V and 4 bases from J, with 11 bases between. In nucleotides, the CDR3 is TGTGCCAGCAGCGCCCGACAGATCACCGGGGAGCTGTTTTTT. It specifies CASSARQITGELFF.

The chain combines TRBV5-1 with TRBJ1-1; D unclear. The CDR3 contains 15 residues. The V gene lost 4 bases and the J gene lost 0 bases, with 13 bases spanning the gap. Germline V CDR1 and CDR2: SGHRS, YFSETQ. The CDR3 here is CASSHSTEVNTEAFF. DNA of the CDR3: TGCGCCAGCAGCCACTCAACTGAGGTGAACACTGAAGCTTTCTTT.

The rearrangement links TRBV7-2 to TRBJ2-1; 7 positions agree with TRBD2. With V trimmed by 4 bases and J by 6 bases, 12 bases remained unmatched. The CDR3 runs to 16 residues. Germline-derived CDR1 and CDR2 are SGHTA and FQGNSA. CDR3 DNA sequence: TGTGCCAGCAGCTCTGGGGGGGACTCCTACTCCAATGAGCAGTTCTTC. Its translation: CASSSGGDSYSNEQFF. The variable domain in full, completed from reference TRBV7-2 and TRBJ2-1, reads GAGVSQSPSNKVTEKGKDVELRCDPISGHTALYWYRQSLGQGLEFLIYFQGNSAPDKSGLPSDRFSAERTGGSVSTLTIQRTQQEDSAVYLCASSSGGDSYSNEQFFGPGTRLTVL.